Following are 22 T cell receptor beta chains from one sample sequenced in a study of cytomegalovirus exposure and HLA in healthy donors. 13 Jbeta primers and 60 Vbeta primers were used for the PCR. Sequencing used immunoSEQ multiplex PCR; TCRdb keeps in-frame clones, though not all of them. This sample yields some 150,000 clones, of which around 64% are seen a single time; around 2.8% belongs to the top ten. Sequenced: PBMCs. The receptors come from a woman aged 25 to 39 in good health and CMV-seronegative.

This clone showed up just once. V usage is TRBV4-1 and J usage is TRBJ2-3; D is possibly TRBD2 (5 bases). From germline, CDR1 is MGHRA and CDR2 YSYEKL. Deletions cut 1 base from V and 3 bases from J, with 8 bases between. This CDR3 contains 14 residues. The CDR3 coding sequence is TGCGCCAGCAGCCAAGTAGCGCATACAGATACGCAGTATTTT. It is translated as CASSQVAHTDTQYF.

The J gene is TRBJ1-1, the V gene TRBV2; TRBD1 matches at 8 bases. This CDR3 has 13 residues. In germline, CDR1 is SNHLY, CDR2 FYNNEI. V lost 6 bases to trimming and J lost 6 bases; unmatched junction nucleotides: 6. The CDR3 nucleotides are TGTGCCAGCAGGACAGGGGCCGAACCTGAAGCTTTCTTT. This translates into CASRTGAEPEAFF.

CDR3 loop: CASSTYSDTQYF. CDR3 nucleotides: TGTGCCAGCAGCACCTATTCAGATACGCAGTATTTT. The chain uses TRBV14 and TRBJ2-3; D uncertain. Germline lookup yields CDR1 SGHDN and CDR2 FVKESK. The CDR3 loop spans 12 amino acids. V was shortened by 5 bases and J by 4 bases, with 7 bases between the two germline ends.

CDR3 nucleotides: TGCAGCGTTGAGGGTATTACGGAGGACTACGAGCAGTACTTC. Translated, it gives CSVEGITEDYEQYF. The V and J genes are TRBV29-1 and TRBJ2-7, with TRBD2 as a possible D gene (5 bases). V lost 3 bases, J lost 3 bases, and 15 bases lay in between. The CDR3 consists of 14 residues. Germline lookup yields CDR1 SQVTM and CDR2 ANQGSEA.

This clone was found a few times. The chain has TRBV6-6 and TRBJ1-5; D unresolved. CDR1 and CDR2 from the germline V gene are MNHNY and SVGAGI (reference sequence). Trimming pared 0 bases from V and 3 bases from J, leaving 6 bases between. The CDR3 is 14 residues long. This CDR3 reads CASSYSAVNQPQHF. The CDR3 DNA is TGTGCCAGCAGTTACTCGGCAGTCAATCAGCCCCAGCATTTT.

The V gene is TRBV7-9, the J gene TRBJ2-1; D not resolved. The CDR3 runs 12 residues. Germline V gene sequence: CDR1 SEHNR, CDR2 FQNEAQ (reference sequence). Trimming took off 7 bases at V and 8 bases at J, with 12 bases between the two ends. The CDR3 is CASTSRGHEQFF. In nucleotides, the CDR3 is TGTGCCAGCACCTCGCGTGGGCATGAGCAGTTCTTC.

The V and J genes are TRBV15 and TRBJ2-3, with 14 bases identical to TRBD2. The CDR3 length is 11 residues. Trimming took 11 bases from V and 11 from J; bases not matched to a gene: 3. CDR1 and CDR2 from the germline V gene are LNHNV and YYDKDF (reference sequence). The CDR3 bases are TGTGCCTTCGGGACTAGCGGGAGGCAGTATTTT. Its translation is CAFGTSGRQYF.

This clone has just a few counts. This chain uses TRBV18 with TRBJ1-2; D might be TRBD1 (5 bases). V lost 3 bases and J 4 bases, leaving 15 bases between the germline ends. The V gene's germline CDR1 is KGHSH and CDR2 LQKENI. CDR3 length equals 15 residues. In DNA form, the CDR3 reads TGTGCCAGCTCACCTTCGGGGGTTCCCTTCTATGGCTACACCTTC. Its translation: CASSPSGVPFYGYTF.

J is TRBJ2-1 and V is TRBV18; D ambiguous. The germline CDR1 and CDR2 sequences are KGHSH and LQKENI. This CDR3 is 14 amino acids long. V shed 1 base and J shed 7 bases, with 11 bases lying between them. The CDR3 protein is CASSPRDNRNEQFF. The CDR3 nucleotides read TGTGCCAGCTCACCACGTGACAATCGGAATGAGCAGTTCTTC.

This clone came up a few times. The CDR3 DNA follows: TGTGCCAGCAGCCACGGGAGCGGGAGGGCCCCCGGGGAGCTGTTTTTT. Translation: CASSHGSGRAPGELFF. The rearrangement links TRBV9 to TRBJ2-2; 10 bases align to TRBD2. This CDR3 spans 16 amino acids. Trimming took 4 bases from V and 6 from J; bases not matched to a gene: 9. Germline loops: CDR1 SGDLS, CDR2 YYNGEE.

This chain uses TRBV29-1 with TRBJ2-1; 7 positions agree with TRBD1. Germline V CDR1 and CDR2: SQVTM, ANQGSEA. The CDR3 has 11 amino acids. With 5 bases clipped from V and 15 bases from J, the junction kept 10 bases outside the gene matches. CDR3 residues: CSVSRGSIGFF. DNA of the CDR3: TGCAGCGTTTCCAGGGGGAGTATAGGGTTCTTC.

V gene TRBV5-4 combines with J gene TRBJ2-5, with 8 bases identical to TRBD2. The J call may be wrong; the DNA end is better matched by TRBJ2-7. CDR3 length: 15 amino acids. The V gene's germline CDR1 is SGHNT and CDR2 YYREEE (reference sequence). CDR3 bases: TGTGCCAGCAGCTTTGGGAGCGGGAGCTCCTACGAGCAGTACTTC. Protein sequence: CASSFGSGSSYEQYF.

The J gene is TRBJ2-3, the V gene TRBV27; no clear D gene. The CDR3 runs to 17 residues. V gave up 4 bases and J gave up 0 bases, with 17 bases separating them. In germline, CDR1 is MNHEY, CDR2 SMNVEV (reference sequence). The CDR3 nucleotides read TGTGCCAGCAGTTCCCGACCTCGGAGCGCTAGCACAGATACGCAGTATTTT. The encoded protein is CASSSRPRSASTDTQYF.

V gene TRBV2 combines with J gene TRBJ2-6; D is unresolved. The CDR3 spans 15 residues. Germline V CDR1 and CDR2: SNHLY, FYNNEI. Trimming shortened V by 2 bases and J by 0 bases, and 5 bases separated the two germline ends. The CDR3, as DNA: TGTGCCAGCAGTGAAACGGGCTCTGGGGCCAACGTCCTGACTTTC. Encoded protein: CASSETGSGANVLTF.

Only a few counts were recorded for this clone. The V gene is TRBV6-1, the J gene TRBJ2-7; 10 positions match TRBD2. Germline V gene sequence: CDR1 MNHNS, CDR2 SASEGT. The V gene end was trimmed by 1 base and the J gene end by 0 bases; junction bases not matched to a gene: 0. This CDR3 spans 15 amino acids. CDR3 in amino acids: CASSEGTSGSYEQYF. CDR3 coding DNA: TGTGCCAGCAGTGAAGGGACTAGCGGCTCCTACGAGCAGTACTTC.

The chain uses TRBV15 and TRBJ1-1; D remains ambiguous. Trimming removed 2 bases from V and 2 bases from J, with 9 bases in between. There are 14 residues in the CDR3. Per germline, CDR1 LNHNV and CDR2 YYDKDF (reference sequence). The CDR3 DNA is TGTGCCACCAGCAGACCCCTTTTTAACACTGAAGCTTTCTTT. Its translation: CATSRPLFNTEAFF.

The CDR3: CATSRDRRATGELFF. CDR3 DNA: TGTGCCACCAGCAGAGATCGGAGAGCCACCGGGGAGCTGTTTTTT. The V gene is TRBV15, the J gene TRBJ2-2; D gene ambiguous. The CDR3 consists of 15 residues. Germline V gene data show CDR1 as LNHNV and CDR2 as YYDKDF (reference sequence). Trimming took 0 bases from V and 4 from J, leaving 9 bases between them.

The chain is built from TRBV9 and TRBJ2-1; maybe TRBD1 (5 bases). Per germline, CDR1 SGDLS and CDR2 YYNGEE. V was cut by 3 bases and J by 6 bases, with 16 bases left in between. The CDR3 is 15 residues long. The CDR3 loop is CASSAYSRGGNEQFF. CDR3 nucleotide sequence: TGTGCCAGCAGCGCTTACTCAAGGGGCGGCAATGAGCAGTTCTTC.

This rearrangement joins TRBV7-2 to TRBJ1-5; D gene uncertain. This CDR3 has 16 residues. Trimming removed 1 base at V and 2 bases at J, with 12 bases between. The V gene's germline CDR1 is SGHTA and CDR2 FQGNSA. CDR3 protein: CASSLVEGRGNQPQHF. The CDR3 region has the DNA TGTGCCAGCAGCTTAGTCGAGGGTCGTGGCAATCAGCCCCAGCATTTT.

J is TRBJ1-5 and V is TRBV2; D gene uncertain. From germline, CDR1 is SNHLY and CDR2 FYNNEI. V lost 8 bases to trimming and J lost 0 bases, with 11 bases between them. The CDR3 sequence is 14 residues long. CDR3 in amino acids: CASGREGSNQPQHF. The CDR3, as DNA: TGTGCCAGCGGACGCGAGGGTAGCAATCAGCCCCAGCATTTT.

The chain carries TRBV5-6 and TRBJ1-5, with D uncertain. V was shortened by 1 base and J by 11 bases, with 13 bases between the two germline ends. The CDR3 runs to 13 residues. The germline gives CDR1 SGHDT, CDR2 YYEEEE. The CDR3 nucleotides are TGTGCCAGCAGCTTGAAGGGAGGGCAGACCCAGCATTTT. Translating it yields CASSLKGGQTQHF. The full variable domain, with the rest looked up from reference TRBV5-6 and TRBJ1-5, is DAGVTQSPTHLIKTRGQQVTLRCSPKSGHDTVSWYQQALGQGPQFIFQYYEEEERQRGNFPDRFSGHQFPNYSSELNVNALLLGDSALYLCASSLKGGQTQHFGDGTRLSIL.

The chain joins TRBV4-3 to TRBJ2-2; D might be TRBD1 (5 bases). V was shortened by 4 bases and J by 5 bases, with 17 bases between the two germline ends. This CDR3 spans 16 amino acids. Germline V lookup: CDR1 LGHNA, CDR2 YSLEER. The CDR3 sequence: CASSLWGVAVTGELFF. The CDR3 DNA sequence: TGCGCCAGCAGCCTGTGGGGCGTGGCGGTAACCGGGGAGCTGTTTTTT.